Sequencing of this T cell receptor (beta chain) was carried out in a study of multiple sclerosis patients with progressive multifocal leukoencephalopathy. General study findings and limits: Findings may reflect JC virus infection or just general immunocompromise. Clones expanded at PML were already present before and during natalizumab.

Sample time point: approximately 12 months of natalizumab therapy. For this clone: As yet, its antigen is unknown.

The assay was run at survey level. Every PCR reaction included synthetic inline CDR3 controls for all V-J pairings. Some clones are missing from TCRdb's copy, which holds only in-frame ones; the method was immunoSEQ multiplex PCR. The sample holds under 30,000 clones, less than 95% seen once. The specimen comprised PBMCs, sampled from a patient treated with natalizumab. The sequence was collected from a man under 40 with multiple sclerosis.

The CDR3 reads CASSLGPGRGANEQFF. CDR3 coding DNA: TGTGCCAGCAGCTTAGGACCGGGCCGGGGAGCGAATGAGCAGTTCTTC. The chain uses TRBV7-3 and TRBJ2-1; tentatively, D is TRBD2 (5 bases). The CDR3 runs 16 residues. Trimming left V 2 bases short and J 7 bases short, with 18 bases between. CDR1 is SGHTA and CDR2 is FQGTGA in the germline V gene.